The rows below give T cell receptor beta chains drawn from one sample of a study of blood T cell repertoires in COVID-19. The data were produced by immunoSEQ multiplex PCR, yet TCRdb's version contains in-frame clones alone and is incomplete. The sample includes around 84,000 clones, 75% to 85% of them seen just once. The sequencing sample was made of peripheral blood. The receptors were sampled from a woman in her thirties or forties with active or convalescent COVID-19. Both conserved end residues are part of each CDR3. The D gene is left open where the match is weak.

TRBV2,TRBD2,CASSEAGGLPGEQYF
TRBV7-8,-,CASTSGGKLFF
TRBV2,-,CASSEATRETQYF
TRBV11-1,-,CASSPRDFTYNEQFF
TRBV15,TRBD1,CATSRGFLGQLKNIQYF
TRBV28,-,CASSLPGNSNEKLFF
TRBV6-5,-,CASSLTGKREQYF
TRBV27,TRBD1,CASSFDRGGTEAFF
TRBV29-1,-,CSVREGYGYTF
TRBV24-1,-,CATSDSIRGGYTF
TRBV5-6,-,CASSSETEYGYTF
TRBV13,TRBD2,CASRASGGARAYEQYF
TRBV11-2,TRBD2,CASSFGGLAGLNEQFF
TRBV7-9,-,CASSHTYVGVDNSPLHF
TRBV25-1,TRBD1,CASSEWDSLPTNEKLFF
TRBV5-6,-,CASTSSTGPFTDTQYF
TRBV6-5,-,CASSTEAATDTQYF
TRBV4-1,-,CASSQDRFGGYTF
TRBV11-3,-,CASSLGSEAFF
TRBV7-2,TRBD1,CASSLLGQGSSGELFF
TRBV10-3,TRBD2,CATGLAIYEQYF
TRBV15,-,CATSTFRDSNQPQHF
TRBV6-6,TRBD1,CASSRRQGTGETQYF
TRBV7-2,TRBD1,CASSVGQGQTYEQYF
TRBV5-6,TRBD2,CASSLAGTSGRVDEQYF
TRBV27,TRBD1,CASSPSRQGNSPLHF
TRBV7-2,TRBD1,CASSFSQGEQYF
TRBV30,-,CAWSRGDGYEQYF
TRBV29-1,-,CSVEGGEGYTF
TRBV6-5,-,CASSPPGGSTEAFF
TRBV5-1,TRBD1,CASSSPLGGLGRYTDTQYF
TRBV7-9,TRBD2,CASSWGLAGESGELFF
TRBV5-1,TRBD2,CASSLAPSGGAWTGELFF
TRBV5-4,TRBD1,CASSLRQGFYGYTF
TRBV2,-,CASRQGQGYTF
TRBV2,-,CACFGRRTLSGTEAFF
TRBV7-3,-,CASSPQGRESSYNEQFF
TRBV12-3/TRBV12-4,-,CASSTGYGYTF
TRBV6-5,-,CASSYDSSYGYTF
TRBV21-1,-,CASSKAGSRELEIFYGYTF
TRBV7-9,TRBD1,CASSPPGTADSDTQYF
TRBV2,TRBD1,CASSEGGQGYTDTQYF
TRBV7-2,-,CASSFGGSEKLFF
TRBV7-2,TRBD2,CASSLGGRVRNEQYF
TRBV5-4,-,CASSYRTGRGWDEQFF
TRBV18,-,CASSPVWGGDTEAFF
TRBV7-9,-,CASSFVLLSYNEQFF
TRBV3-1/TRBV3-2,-,CASSPSGPNEKLFF
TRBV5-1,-,CASSLVGGSSNTEAFF
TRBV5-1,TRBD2,CASRELAGGLDTQYF
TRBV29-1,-,CSVTAGAGANVLTF
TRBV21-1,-,CASSIGFRGLAANTGELFF